Listed below are T cell receptor beta chains from one sample, sequenced in a study of blood T cell repertoires in COVID-19. The repertoire was sequenced with immunoSEQ multiplex PCR; TCRdb's copy has only in-frame clones and lacks some. The data show about 250,000 clones, about 91% seen once. The sample consisted of peripheral blood. The receptors stem from a man aged 80 or over with acute or convalescent COVID-19. Both conserved end residues are part of each CDR3. D genes are given only for firm matches. Expanded clones get a size class; other rows say once, few or many, or leave the size out.

TGCGCCAGCAGCCAAGATCTAGCGGGGGGCCTCACAGATACGCAGTATTTT	CASSQDLAGGLTDTQYF	TRBJ2-3	.	TRBD2	TRBV4-3
TGTGCCAGCAACACCGGGACAGGGGAGACAGATACGCAGTATTTT	CASNTGTGETDTQYF	TRBJ2-3	few	TRBD1	TRBV3-1/TRBV3-2
TGTGCCAGCAGTTTACCTACCCAAAGGGGTGAGACCCAGTACTTC	CASSLPTQRGETQYF	TRBJ2-5	.	.	TRBV28
TGTGCCAGCAGCCCCCCCTGGGACTCATACACAGATACGCAGTATTTT	CASSPPWDSYTDTQYF	TRBJ2-3	.	.	TRBV7-9
TGTGCCAGTAGTGACCCGGGACAGGTCTCCTACGAGCAGTACTTC	CASSDPGQVSYEQYF	TRBJ2-7	.	TRBD1	TRBV19
TGTGCCAGCACCCCTAGGGGACATAGGGAAAAACTGTTTTTT	CASTPRGHREKLFF	TRBJ1-4	few	.	TRBV6-5
TGTGCCAGCAGCTTAGGGGGGACTACTGAAGCTTTCTTT	CASSLGGTTEAFF	TRBJ1-1	.	.	TRBV7-8
TGTGCCAGCTCAAAGCGGGGAGACCACGAGCAGTACTTC	CASSKRGDHEQYF	TRBJ2-7	.	TRBD2	TRBV9
TGTGCCAGCTCACCACTGGGACAGGGATCCATCTCTGGAAACACCATATATTTT	CASSPLGQGSISGNTIYF	TRBJ1-3	.	TRBD1	TRBV18
TGTGCCAGCAGCGAGGTGCCGGGGGGCGAGCAGTACTTC	CASSEVPGGEQYF	TRBJ2-7	few	TRBD2	TRBV7-9
TGCAGCGTTGGGGCCGGGACAGGGGTCTCGATTGAGCAGTTCTTC	CSVGAGTGVSIEQFF	TRBJ2-1	.	TRBD1	TRBV29-1
TGTGCCAGCAGCGTAGGGTTGGGCGACTACACAGATACGCAGTATTTT	CASSVGLGDYTDTQYF	TRBJ2-3	once	.	TRBV9
TGTGCCAGCAGCTCCGGGACTAGCGGGAGAGGTACCGGGGAGCTGTTTTTT	CASSSGTSGRGTGELFF	TRBJ2-2	.	TRBD2	TRBV7-6
TGTGCCAGCAGTCTTCGACGGAGACGCACCGGGGAGCTGTTTTTT	CASSLRRRRTGELFF	TRBJ2-2	.	.	TRBV28
TGTGCCAGCAGCCCCCCCCGGGACAGGGGCACAGATACGCAGTATTTT	CASSPPRDRGTDTQYF	TRBJ2-3	.	TRBD1	TRBV3-1/TRBV3-2
TGTGCCAGCAGCTTTCACACAGATACGCAGTATTTT	CASSFHTDTQYF	TRBJ2-3	.	.	TRBV5-4
TGTGCCAGCTCACCACCAGGGGGCAGGCTTATGAACACTGAAGCTTTCTTT	CASSPPGGRLMNTEAFF	TRBJ1-1	.	TRBD1	TRBV18
TGTGCCACTCGGTACAGGGGGCTCCCAGGCCCTGAGCAGTTCTTC	CATRYRGLPGPEQFF	TRBJ2-1	.	TRBD1	TRBV27
TGTGCCAGTAGTAAGACAGGGGCTAGCAATCAGCCCCAGCATTTT	CASSKTGASNQPQHF	TRBJ1-5	.	TRBD1	TRBV19
TGTGCCAGCAGCTTACGTTCGGCAGGGAATCAGCCCCAGCATTTT	CASSLRSAGNQPQHF	TRBJ1-5	.	.	TRBV7-2
TGTGCCAGCAGCGTCTCCGGGACAGGGGGTGAGCAGTTCTTC	CASSVSGTGGEQFF	TRBJ2-1	.	TRBD1	TRBV9
TGTGCCAGTAGAGGACAGACGAGCAATCAGCCCCAGCATTTT	CASRGQTSNQPQHF	TRBJ1-5	.	.	TRBV19
TGTGCCAGCACCCTACAGGGAACGGGCACCGGGGAGCTGTTTTTT	CASTLQGTGTGELFF	TRBJ2-2	.	.	TRBV7-2
TGTGCCAGTAGTATATCCCCTCTAGCGACCCTCACCGGGGAGCTGTTTTTT	CASSISPLATLTGELFF	TRBJ2-2	.	.	TRBV19
TGCGCCAGCAGCCAAGATGGGCGACTAGCGGGGGGAAAGACCCAGTACTTC	CASSQDGRLAGGKTQYF	TRBJ2-5	.	TRBD2	TRBV4-1
TGTGCCAGCAGTTCCGGAGATCAGCCCCAGCATTTT	CASSSGDQPQHF	TRBJ1-5	.	.	TRBV12-3/TRBV12-4
TGTGCCATCAGTGGCGGGCTGGGGACTGAAGCTTTCTTT	CAISGGLGTEAFF	TRBJ1-1	.	.	TRBV10-3
TGTGCCAGCAGCGAAGCACTATACTCTGGGGCCAACGTCCTGACTTTC	CASSEALYSGANVLTF	TRBJ2-6	once	.	TRBV4-2
TGTGCCAGCAGCTTAGCCAAGGGGTGGGGTCAGCCCCAGCATTTT	CASSLAKGWGQPQHF	TRBJ1-5	.	.	TRBV11-2
TGTGCCAGCAGTTACCTAGGGGCCCCCGTCGGCAATCAGCCCCAGCATTTT	CASSYLGAPVGNQPQHF	TRBJ1-5	.	.	TRBV6-2/TRBV6-3
TGTGCCAGCAGCTTTACCCTCCTCGGGGAATACTTC	CASSFTLLGEYF	TRBJ2-7	.	.	TRBV2